This T cell receptor beta chain was retrieved from a study of cytomegalovirus exposure and HLA in healthy donors (dated by TCRdb to about 2017). About the full investigation: According to an earlier analysis of 550 to 750 of the donors, 150 million to 200 million T cells yielded some 120 million unique TCR beta sequences and around 300 Gb of sequence data. Typing coverage varied by locus: 629-630 donors for A, B, C, DRB1 and DQB1; approximately 500 for DQA1; 600 to 610 for DPA1; 450 to 480 for DPB1. Of the roughly 410 genotyped donors, 80% to 90% were placed in the genetic ancestry cluster associated with self-reported Caucasian donors. About 280 gigabases of sequencing data and 70 million to 95 million unique TCR sequences made up an early release that covered several hundred HLA-typed donors. HLA typing covered class I and class II loci at four-digit resolution. Among 350 to 400 genotyped donors of the cohort, an average of approximately 250,000 unique TCR beta nucleotide sequences were sequenced per donor, roughly 20% of them non-productive. High-throughput TCR immunosequencing, statistical association of individual TCRs with disease status, and machine learning were combined to predict cytomegalovirus infection status. Along with the roughly 700-subject first cohort, a separate validation cohort of over a hundred different subjects was used. A later analysis re-analyzed previously published TCR beta repertoires from about 600 donors and added high-resolution HLA genotyping to study TCR occurrence patterns. The study profiled the T cell repertoires of under 850 subjects by immunosequencing and related them to cytomegalovirus serostatus. Alongside the repertoire data, information on donor age, sex, ethnicity and CMV serostatus was compiled. A later genetic analysis took genome-wide SNP genotypes for about 60% of the roughly 670 donors and used that subset as a discovery cohort. An earlier analysis of 500 to 750 of the donors applied high-throughput TCR beta sequencing to assess whether each TCR beta V gene segment acted as functional or pseudogenic. Every repertoire in the discovery cohort had been generated on one and the same sequencing platform. Because of strong linkage in the cohort, five DR-DQ haplotypes were treated as single units for association and clustering. The aim of the study was to test whether cataloging public T cell receptors could identify signatures of past pathogen exposure. The later analysis used no new phenotypic data to find candidate immune exposures, relying instead on TCR beta sequences and their occurrence across donors. Paper-wide results and their limitations: Correlated functional status among segregating V segments might reflect linkage disequilibrium, but an unknown experimental factor could not be ruled out. A total of fewer than 200 TCR beta chains were listed by the study as associated with cytomegalovirus. Most TCR sequences were observed very rarely across donors, whereas some public TCRs were present in many individuals. It was suggested by the authors that the approach could potentially be generalized to other disease states and immunological phenotypes. Because HLA typing was unavailable for some donors at each locus, only the typed subset was used in association tests. A further reported finding was that TCR beta sequences accurately predicted the HLA-A and HLA-B alleles for most subjects in the first cohort. In vitro tests confirmed that a few of the cytomegalovirus-associated TCR beta chains recognize cytomegalovirus antigens. Compared with equally common non-associated chains, HLA-associated TCR beta chains in a later analysis were more clonally expanded and had lower generation probabilities. An earlier analysis of several hundred of the donors showed that most TCR beta V segments appeared in productive rearrangements either about 90% or about 30% of the time, which broadly matched IMGT annotations. Roughly uniform sequencing depth across donors was assumed in presence/absence analyses, although this assumption may not hold. Strong co-occurrence of HLA alleles, especially DR and DQ, made assigning TCR associations to individual alleles difficult. This cohort had only TCR beta chains sequenced, and the lack of alpha or paired-chain data limited which features could be detected. In both the original and validation cohorts, the classifier was reported to diagnose cytomegalovirus status with high specificity and sensitivity. In a later genetic analysis, fewer N-insertions in productive TCRs were reported among donors in an Asian-associated ancestry cluster than the roughly 670-donor mean. A later genetic analysis associated a missense DCLRE1C variant with V-gene and J-gene trimming of TCR beta chains, and an independent cohort replicated the association. For the cohort, immune exposure information was limited to CMV serostatus. In a later analysis, several top co-occurrence clusters were reported to appear linked to parvovirus B19, influenza, CMV and Epstein-Barr virus. At a false discovery rate of 0.05, a later analysis linked around 17,000 TCR beta sequences to specific HLA alleles. A later analysis found that TCR association rates varied across HLA loci, with DRB1 alleles showing the most associated TCRs and HLA-C alleles the fewest. According to a later analysis, most CMV-associated TCR beta chains appeared to be HLA-restricted, and the HLA associations seemed to be driven largely by CMV exposure. The 87-base-pair reads could not distinguish some IMGT-functional V segments, including TRBV6-2 and TRBV6-3, so those segments were excluded. A group of highly shared sequence variants was considered likely to be a technical artifact of the sequencing pipeline. Because counts were too low, roughly 16 rarely observed V segments, including chromosome 9 orphons, were excluded from the earlier analysis of some 590 of the donors.

The cohort consisted of 650 to 700 healthy bone marrow donors. Cohort members were all nominally healthy when sampled, although unrecorded immune exposures were likely present. The donor was CMV seropositive and belonged to the group of over 250 seropositive cohort members. Each donor provided a peripheral blood sample, and peripheral blood mononuclear cells were used for TCR beta sequencing. Genomic DNA was extracted from the blood cell samples with the Qiagen DNeasy Blood Extraction Kit. Taken from the germline V gene, the CDR1 and CDR2 loops are MDHEN and SYDVKM. The CDR3 measures 13 amino acids from cysteine to phenylalanine. Just CDR3 DNA is preserved here, 39 bases in frame from base 1. Trimming removed 7 bases from V and 8 bases from J, leaving 15 bases between the germline ends. The library relied on the immunoSEQ multiplex PCR assay. For the multiplex PCR, a mixture combining 60 forward primers for TCR Vbeta segments and 13 reverse primers for TCR Jbeta segments was used. The CDR3 region of rearranged TCR beta genes was amplified from genomic DNA with a multiplex PCR assay. The Illumina HiSeq System was used to sequence the amplified TCR beta libraries as 87-base-pair reads. On the authors' methods: A later analysis tallied 75 million to 85 million unique TCR beta chains across the 666 repertoires, and around 10 million of those chains were shared by two or more donors. Raw reads were error-corrected and collapsed into unique sequences by a nearest-neighbor algorithm in which closely related sequences were merged to remove PCR and sequencing errors. Alignment of CDR3 sequences to IMGT reference sequences was used to assign V, D and J gene segments. For a sequence to be retained, a match of at least six nucleotides to both a V gene segment and a J gene segment was required. Rearrangements were called productive when the CDR3 lacked stop codons and stayed in frame with V and J; all others were non-productive. Following IMGT convention, CDR3 was defined as the stretch from the second conserved V-encoded cysteine up to the conserved J-encoded phenylalanine. The earlier analysis of about 610 of the donors excluded any sequence lacking an unambiguous match to a single V gene segment. In an earlier analysis of more than 500 of the donors, a V segment was called functional when productive rearrangements were above 56.7%, and segregating when the standard deviation between donors exceeded 5%. A statistical classification framework was built for diagnosing cytomegalovirus status from the catalog of TCR beta chain sequences. V and J gene assignment, in a later analysis, came from comparing TCR nucleotide sequences with IMGT/GENE-DB human TR gene sequences. The TCRdist pipeline was used in a later analysis to assign CDR3 sequences and most-parsimonious VDJ recombination scenarios. In a later analysis, every TCR beta chain was defined by the combination of its CDR3 amino acid sequence and its V-gene family, and reads without a unique V-gene family were dropped. In a later analysis, fewer than 600 highly shared, low-generation-probability nucleotide sequences were removed to address suspected cross-contamination and a sequencing artifact. In a later analysis, a clonal expansion index for each public chain was calculated from normalized within-repertoire ranks of inferred template counts. A later analysis computed generation probabilities with a VDJ recombination model fitted to out-of-frame rearrangements, and checked the results against IGoR. In a later analysis, hypergeometric tests were used to score TCR-TCR, TCR-HLA and TCR-CMV co-occurrence, with a repertoire-size bias correction applied to TCR pairs. False discovery rates were estimated in a later analysis by permuting HLA or CMV assignments 20 times. In a later analysis, co-occurring TCRs were grouped with DBSCAN, and TCRdist sequence similarity was added when clustering was performed within HLA-allele-positive subsets. Repertoires with fewer than 30,000 or more than 120,000 public chains were left out of co-occurrence clustering, as were about 5 repertoires with anomalous nucleotide sharing. TCRdb limited this immuneACCESS table to in-frame rearrangements with V and J called. A share of clones is missing; checked studies link under half to unresolved V genes, and the rest is unexplained. The D gene and trimming were derived from the DNA, and the V and J assignments and clone size from that table. The sample table lists 90,000 to 140,000 clones, 9.5% to 15% of them with a count of one. About 16% of the sample rests with the top ten.

Concerning this clone itself: This clone's antigen is unknown. Base qualities were left out, and no much larger clone turns up one base away.

The chain couples TRBV28 to TRBJ1-5; a tentative D call is TRBD1 (5 bases match). The TCR comes from a man in his forties in good health and CMV-seropositive. Material for sequencing was PBMCs. The CDR3 region has the sequence CASKMPGMEPQHF. The nucleotide sequence is TGTGCCAGCAAGATGCCAGGGATGGAGCCCCAGCATTTT. This CDR3, with the reference TRBV28 and TRBJ1-5 proteins standing in past its ends, gives the full variable domain DVKVTQSSRYLVKRTGEKVFLECVQDMDHENMFWYRQDPGLGLRLIYFSYDVKMKEKGDIPEGYSVSREKKERFSLILESASTNQTSMYLCASKMPGMEPQHFGDGTRLSIL.